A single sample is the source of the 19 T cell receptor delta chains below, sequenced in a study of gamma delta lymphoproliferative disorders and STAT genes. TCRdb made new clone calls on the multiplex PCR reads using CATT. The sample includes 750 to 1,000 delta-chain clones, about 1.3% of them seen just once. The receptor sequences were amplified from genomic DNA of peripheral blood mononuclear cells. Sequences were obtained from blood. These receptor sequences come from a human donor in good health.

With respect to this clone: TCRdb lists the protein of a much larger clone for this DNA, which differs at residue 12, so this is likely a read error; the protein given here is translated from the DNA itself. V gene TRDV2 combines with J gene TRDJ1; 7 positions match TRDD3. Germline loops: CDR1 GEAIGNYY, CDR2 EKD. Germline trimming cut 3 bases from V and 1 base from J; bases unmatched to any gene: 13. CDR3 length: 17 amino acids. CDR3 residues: CACDGPGDDFFTDKLIF. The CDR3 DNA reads TGTGCCTGTGACGGCCCGGGGGATGATTTTTTCACCGATAAACTCATCTTT.

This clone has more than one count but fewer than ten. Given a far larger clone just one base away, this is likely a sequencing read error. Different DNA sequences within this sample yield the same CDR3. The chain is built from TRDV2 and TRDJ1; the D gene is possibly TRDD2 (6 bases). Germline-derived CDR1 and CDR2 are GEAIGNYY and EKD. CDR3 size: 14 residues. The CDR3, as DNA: TGTGCCTGTGACACCGTAGGTCCTACCGATAAGCTCATCTTT. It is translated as CACDTVGPTDKLIF.

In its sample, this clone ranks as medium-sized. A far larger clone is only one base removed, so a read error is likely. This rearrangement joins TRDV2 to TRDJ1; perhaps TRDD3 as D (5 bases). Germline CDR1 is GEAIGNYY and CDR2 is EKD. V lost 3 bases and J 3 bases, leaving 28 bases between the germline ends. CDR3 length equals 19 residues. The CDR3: CACDPLRPGTRSYADKLIF. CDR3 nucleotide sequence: TGTGCCTGTGACCCGCTTCGGCCAGGTACTCGTTCATACGCCGATAAACTCATCTTT.

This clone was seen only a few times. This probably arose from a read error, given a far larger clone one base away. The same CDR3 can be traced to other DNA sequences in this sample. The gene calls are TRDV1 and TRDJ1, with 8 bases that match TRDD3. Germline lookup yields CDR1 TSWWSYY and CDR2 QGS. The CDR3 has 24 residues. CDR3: CALGEGPSTKWGIRGGSYTDKLIF. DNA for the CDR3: TGTGCTCTTGGGGAAGGGCCTTCCACCAAATGGGGGATTCGTGGGGGGTCGTACACCGATAAACTTATCTTT.

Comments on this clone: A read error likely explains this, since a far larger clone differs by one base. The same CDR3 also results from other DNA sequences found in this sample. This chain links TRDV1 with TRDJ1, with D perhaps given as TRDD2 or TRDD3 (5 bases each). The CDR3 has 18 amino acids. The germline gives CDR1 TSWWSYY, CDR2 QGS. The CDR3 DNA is TGTGCCCTTGGGGAAAGAAGAGGGTTCCTTAAGTACACCGATAAACTCATCTTT. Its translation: CALGERRGFLKYTDKLIF.

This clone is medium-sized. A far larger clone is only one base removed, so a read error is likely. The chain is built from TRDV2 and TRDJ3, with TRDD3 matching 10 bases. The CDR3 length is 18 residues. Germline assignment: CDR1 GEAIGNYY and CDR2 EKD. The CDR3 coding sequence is TGTGCCCGTGACACTGGGGGATGGAAGTCCTGGGACACCCGACAGATGTTTTTC. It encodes CARDTGGWKSWDTRQMFF.

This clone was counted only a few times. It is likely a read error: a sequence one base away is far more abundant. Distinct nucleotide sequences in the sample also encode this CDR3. CDR3 loop: CACDTVGADYGSSTDKLIF. The CDR3 DNA reads as TGTGCCTGTGACACCGTAGGTGCGGATTACGGCTCTTCCACCGATAAACTCATCTTT. The gene calls are TRDV2 and TRDJ1; D gene unclear. Trimming cost V 0 bases and J 1 base, with 23 bases left between them. Germline values: CDR1 GEAIGNYY, CDR2 EKD. This CDR3 is 19 amino acids long.

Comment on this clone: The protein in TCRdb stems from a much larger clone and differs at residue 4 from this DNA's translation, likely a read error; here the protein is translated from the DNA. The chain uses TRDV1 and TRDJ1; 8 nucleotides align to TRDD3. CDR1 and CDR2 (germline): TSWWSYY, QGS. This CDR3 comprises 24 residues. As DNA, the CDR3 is TGTGCTCTTGAGGAAGGGCCTTCCACCAAATGGGGGATTCGTGGGGGGTCGTACACCGATAAACTCATCTTT. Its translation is CALEEGPSTKWGIRGGSYTDKLIF.

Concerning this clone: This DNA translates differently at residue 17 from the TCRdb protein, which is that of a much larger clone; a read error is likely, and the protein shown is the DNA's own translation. CDR3 bases: TGTGCTCTTGGGGAAGGGTCACCTGCCGCGTTGTACACCGATAAACTCACCTTT. It yields the protein CALGEGSPAALYTDKLTF. The chain recombines TRDV1 with TRDJ1, with D unclear. This CDR3 has 18 amino acids. Germline CDR1 and CDR2: TSWWSYY and QGS.

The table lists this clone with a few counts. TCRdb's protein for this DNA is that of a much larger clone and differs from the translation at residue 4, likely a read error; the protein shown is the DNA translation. The CDR3: CAFRRVGDTDKLIF. CDR3 in DNA: TGTGCCTTTAGGAGGGTGGGGGACACCGATAAACTCATCTTT. The chain is built from TRDV3 and TRDJ1; possible D gene TRDD3, 6 bases. The CDR3 sequence is 14 residues long. Germline V gene data show CDR1 as TVYSNPD and CDR2 as GDNSRS (reference sequence). V lost 0 bases, J lost 0 bases, and 11 bases lay in between.

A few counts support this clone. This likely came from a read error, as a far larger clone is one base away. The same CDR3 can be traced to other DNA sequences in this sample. The CDR3 nucleotides are TGTGCTCTCGGGGAAAGAAGAGGGTTCCTTAAGTACACCGATAAACTCATCTTT. Protein product: CALGERRGFLKYTDKLIF. J is TRDJ1 and V is TRDV1; D assignment may be TRDD2 or TRDD3 (5 bases each). Looked up from germline, CDR1 is TSWWSYY and CDR2 is QGS. This CDR3 region has 18 residues.

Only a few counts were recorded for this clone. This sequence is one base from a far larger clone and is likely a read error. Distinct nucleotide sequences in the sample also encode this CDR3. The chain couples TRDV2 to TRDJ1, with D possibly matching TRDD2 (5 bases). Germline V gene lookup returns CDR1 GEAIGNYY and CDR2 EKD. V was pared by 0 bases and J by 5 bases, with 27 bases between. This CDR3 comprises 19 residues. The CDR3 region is CACDTVGADYGSSTDKLIF. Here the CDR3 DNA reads TGTGCCTGTGACACCGTTGGTGCGGATTACGGCTCTTCCACAGATAAACTCATCTTT.

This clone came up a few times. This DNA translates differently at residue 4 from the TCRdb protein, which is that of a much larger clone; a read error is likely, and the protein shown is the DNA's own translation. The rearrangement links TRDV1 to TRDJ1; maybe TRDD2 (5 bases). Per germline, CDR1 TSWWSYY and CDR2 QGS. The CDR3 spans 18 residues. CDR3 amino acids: CALEERRGFLKYTDKLIF. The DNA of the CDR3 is TGTGCTCTTGAGGAAAGAAGAGGGTTCCTTAAGTACACCGATAAACTCATCTTT.

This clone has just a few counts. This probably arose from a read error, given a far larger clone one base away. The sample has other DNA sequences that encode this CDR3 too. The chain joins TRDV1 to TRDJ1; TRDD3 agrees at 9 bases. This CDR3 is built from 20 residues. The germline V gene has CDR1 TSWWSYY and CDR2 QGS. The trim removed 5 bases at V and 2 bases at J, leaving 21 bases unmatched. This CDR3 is CALGLTWALGEDRVTDKLIF. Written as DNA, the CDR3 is TGTGCTCTTGGGCTAACCTGGGCACTGGGGGAAGATAGAGTGACCGATAAACTCATCTTT.

The CDR3 sequence: CASAGGYWGILLYTDKLIF. The CDR3 bases are TGTGCCTCCGCCGGGGGGTACTGGGGGATATTGCTTTACACCGATAAACTCATCTTT. The J segment is TRDJ1; no V gene was assigned; the table calls TRDD3, which could not be checked here. This CDR3 region has 19 residues.

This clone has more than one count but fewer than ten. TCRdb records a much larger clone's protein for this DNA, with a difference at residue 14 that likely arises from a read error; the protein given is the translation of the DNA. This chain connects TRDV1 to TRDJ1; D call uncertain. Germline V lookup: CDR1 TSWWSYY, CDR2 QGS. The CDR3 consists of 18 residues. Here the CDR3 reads CALGEGSPAALYTNKLIF. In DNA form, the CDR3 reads TGTGCTCTTGGGGAAGGGTCACCTGCCGCGTTGTACACCAATAAACTCATCTTT.

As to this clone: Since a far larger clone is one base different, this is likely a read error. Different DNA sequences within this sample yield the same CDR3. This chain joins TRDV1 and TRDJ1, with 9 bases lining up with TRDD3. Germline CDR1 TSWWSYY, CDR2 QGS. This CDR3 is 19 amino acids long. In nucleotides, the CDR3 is TGTGCTCTTGGGGAACAATTCCTACCGGGGGATACCGGAGCCGACAAACTCATCTTT. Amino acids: CALGEQFLPGDTGADKLIF.

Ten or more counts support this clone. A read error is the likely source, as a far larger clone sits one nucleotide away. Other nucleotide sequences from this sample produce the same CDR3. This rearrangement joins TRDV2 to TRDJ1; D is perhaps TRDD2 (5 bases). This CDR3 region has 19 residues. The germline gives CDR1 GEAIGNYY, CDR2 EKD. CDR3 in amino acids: CACDTVGADYGSSTDKLIF. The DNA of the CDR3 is TGTGCCTGTGACACCGTTGGTGCGGATTACGGCTCTTCCACCGATAAACTTATCTTT.

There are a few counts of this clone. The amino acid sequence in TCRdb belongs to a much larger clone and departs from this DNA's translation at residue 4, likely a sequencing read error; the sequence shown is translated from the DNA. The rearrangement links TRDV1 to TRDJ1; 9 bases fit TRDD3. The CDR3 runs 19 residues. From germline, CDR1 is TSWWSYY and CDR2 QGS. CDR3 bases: TGTGCTCTTAGGGAACAATTCCTACCGGGGGATACCGGAGCCGATAAACTCATCTTT. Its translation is CALREQFLPGDTGADKLIF.